This T cell receptor beta chain derives from a study of CD8+CD57+ T cells in acquired aplastic anemia. The wider study: The DNA of sorted CD4+ and CD8+ cells averaged roughly 3 ug. Study-level findings and limits: Levels of CD8+ Simpson's diversity were not significantly distinct in patients versus controls.

Germline assignment: CDR1 SGHAT and CDR2 FQNNGV. This CDR3 is built from 13 residues. V was trimmed by 4 bases and J by 8 bases, leaving 14 bases between them. An expansion of CD8+CD57+ cells by flow cytometry had been shown in patients chosen for sequencing. This clonotype was picked up many times. No antigen is known for it. Genomic DNA, serving as template, underwent TCR beta VDJ and CDR3 profiling. TCRdb re-analysed the reads in MiXCR, keeping a single row per CDR3 protein. Of around 150,000 distinct CDR3 sequences detected, 45% to 55% appear once; the ten largest clones hold approximately 3%. The chain employs TRBV11-2 and TRBJ1-1, with D unclear. Sequencing used sorted CD4+, CD8+, or CD8+CD57+ T cells (not recorded which) from PBMCs. This TCR derives from a human donor with aplastic anemia. The CDR3 region is CASSSMVPGEAFF. The CDR3 DNA is TGTGCCAGCAGCTCCATGGTGCCAGGCGAAGCTTTCTTT. Full variable domain (remainder filled in from reference TRBV11-2 and TRBJ1-1): EAGVAQSPRYKIIEKRQSVAFWCNPISGHATLYWYQQILGQGPKLLIQFQNNGVVDDSQLPKDRFSAERLKGVDSTLKIQPAKLEDSAVYLCASSSMVPGEAFFGQGTRLTVV.